The 17 T cell receptor beta chains below come from one sample, sequenced in a study of beta chain features in type 1 diabetes. Isolated RNA was reverse transcribed in full, so expressed TCRB transcripts were sequenced. Measured with immunoSEQ multiplex PCR; TCRdb has only the in-frame clones, and not every one. The data show roughly 160,000 clones, around 8.6% seen once. Antigens for these TCRs are unknown. Overall study results and limits: Shorter TCRB CDR3s, moderately but significantly so, were found in Type 1 diabetes patients in all four CD4+ subsets.

The sample consisted of central memory CD4+ T cells from blood. All receptors come from a woman younger than 35 with type 1 diabetes.

This chain uses TRBV7-9 with TRBJ2-3; 7 positions agree with TRBD2. Trimming took 4 bases from V and 0 from J; bases not matched to a gene: 7. The CDR3 covers 16 residues. Germline CDR1 and CDR2: SEHNR and FQNEAQ (reference sequence). The chain's CDR3 is CASSSPSSGSTDTQYF. The CDR3, as DNA: TGTGCCAGCAGCTCTCCCTCTAGCGGTAGCACAGATACGCAGTATTTT. The full variable domain, rest sourced from reference TRBV7-9 and TRBJ2-3, is DTGVSQNPRHKITKRGQNVTFRCDPISEHNRLYWYRQTLGQGPEFLTYFQNEAQLEKSRLLSDRFSAERPKGSFSTLEIQRTEQGDSAMYLCASSSPSSGSTDTQYFGPGTRLTVL.

In this sample, this clone turned up a few times. The chain joins TRBV5-1 to TRBJ2-3; 10 nucleotides align to TRBD1. Trimming at V came to 0 bases and at J to 3 bases, leaving 4 bases not matched to a gene. The germline gives CDR1 SGHRS, CDR2 YFSETQ. This CDR3 comprises 16 residues. CDR3 DNA: TGCGCCAGCAGCTTGGCGGGACAGGGGTGGACAGATACGCAGTATTTT. Protein sequence: CASSLAGQGWTDTQYF.

This clone was seen more than once but under ten times. The rearrangement uses TRBV4-3 and TRBJ2-3, with 8 bases identical to TRBD2. CDR1 and CDR2 from the germline V gene are LGHNA and YSLEER. Germline trimming cut 1 base from V and 1 base from J; bases unmatched to any gene: 4. This CDR3 is built from 16 residues. The CDR3 loop reads CASSQVGRGGTDTQYF. The CDR3 bases are TGCGCCAGCAGCCAAGTAGGGCGGGGGGGCACAGATACGCAGTATTTT.

In its sample, this clone was seen a few times. The DNA of the CDR3 is TGTGCCAGCAGCCCATCCGGGACTCGCACCGGGGAGCTGTTTTTT. This sequence encodes CASSPSGTRTGELFF. V gene TRBV11-2 combines with J gene TRBJ2-2; possibly TRBD2 for D (6 bases). Germline V gives CDR1 SGHAT, CDR2 FQNNGV. The CDR3 length is 15 residues. V lost 5 bases and J lost 4, with 14 bases in between.

There are a few counts of this clone. V usage is TRBV5-5 and J usage is TRBJ1-5; 7 positions match TRBD1. Trimming removed 3 bases from V and 4 bases from J; junction bases left unmatched: 4. The CDR3 totals 14 residues. CDR1 SGHKS and CDR2 YYEKEE come from the germline V gene (reference sequence). CDR3 sequence reads: CASSSTGNNQPQHF. CDR3 sequence (DNA): TGTGCCAGCAGCTCGACAGGGAATAATCAGCCCCAGCATTTT.

V usage is TRBV4-3 and J usage is TRBJ1-1; 8 bases map to TRBD1. Germline V CDR1 and CDR2: LGHNA, YSLEER. The V and J ends lost 0 bases and 5 bases, in that order; junction bases with no gene match: 11. This CDR3 has 17 residues. CDR3 in DNA: TGCGCCAGCAGCCAAGATCAATGGCAGGGGGCTTTAACTGAAGCTTTCTTT. Amino acids: CASSQDQWQGALTEAFF.

This clone occurred a few times. The chain recombines TRBV7-2 with TRBJ2-7, with 7 bases lining up with TRBD2. CDR1 and CDR2 (germline): SGHTA, FQGNSA. Trimming removed 5 bases from V and 3 bases from J; junction bases left unmatched: 4. There are 13 residues in the CDR3. The CDR3 DNA reads TGTGCCAGCAGCCAGGGACTATACTACGAGCAGTACTTC. Protein: CASSQGLYYEQYF.

This clone was seen a few times. V is TRBV18 and J is TRBJ1-2; D is ambiguous. V was shortened by 0 bases and J by 6 bases, with 8 bases between the two germline ends. The CDR3 is 13 residues long. CDR1 is KGHSH, CDR2 LQKENI, per germline. The CDR3 spells CASSPPGGNGYTF. Written as DNA, the CDR3 is TGTGCCAGCTCACCACCGGGAGGGAATGGCTACACCTTC.

This chain joins TRBV28 and TRBJ2-5; 12 bases are shared with TRBD2. V lost 3 bases and J lost 11; bases outside the gene matches: 13. The germline gives CDR1 MDHEN, CDR2 SYDVKM. This CDR3 has 16 amino acids. The chain's CDR3 is CASSFALAGGPGKQYF. The CDR3 DNA sequence: TGTGCCAGCAGTTTTGCTCTAGCGGGAGGGCCGGGGAAGCAGTACTTC.

This clone was counted between two and nine times. This chain links TRBV6-6 with TRBJ1-5; 8 positions match TRBD1. The length of the CDR3 is 15 residues. V was clipped by 2 bases and J by 4 bases; unmatched bases: 4. Germline V gene lookup returns CDR1 MNHNY and CDR2 SVGAGI (reference sequence). The CDR3 protein is CASSYPQGDNQPQHF. CDR3 nucleotide sequence: TGTGCCAGCAGTTACCCACAGGGGGATAATCAGCCCCAGCATTTT.

V gene TRBV2 combines with J gene TRBJ2-1, with D possibly being TRBD2 (5 bases). Germline CDR1 SNHLY, CDR2 FYNNEI. Trimming shortened V by 7 bases and J by 5 bases, and 18 bases separated the two germline ends. The CDR3 extends over 15 amino acids. CDR3 in amino acids: CASISEASFNNEQFF. DNA for the CDR3: TGTGCCAGCATAAGTGAGGCTAGCTTTAACAATGAGCAGTTCTTC.

This clone showed up just a few times. This chain joins TRBV5-1 and TRBJ1-2; 9 bases fit TRBD1. Trimming removed 3 bases from V and 3 bases from J; junction bases left unmatched: 6. CDR3 length: 15 amino acids. Germline CDR1 reads SGHRS; CDR2 reads YFSETQ. CDR3 sequence: CASSSNGQGYYGYTF. CDR3 DNA: TGCGCCAGCAGCTCTAACGGACAGGGGTACTATGGCTACACCTTC. Looking up the rest from reference TRBV5-1 and TRBJ1-2 gives the full variable domain: KAGVTQTPRYLIKTRGQQVTLSCSPISGHRSVSWYQQTPGQGLQFLFEYFSETQRNKGNFPGRFSGRQFSNSRSEMNVSTLELGDSALYLCASSSNGQGYYGYTFGSGTRLTVV.

CDR3 loop: CAIRETGQRDGYTF. The CDR3 DNA is TGTGCCATCAGAGAAACTGGACAGAGGGATGGCTACACCTTC. The chain couples TRBV10-3 to TRBJ1-2, with D possibly TRBD1 on 6 matching bases. CDR1 and CDR2 from the germline V gene are ENHRY and SYGVKD. The CDR3 sequence is 14 residues long. V dropped 6 bases and J dropped 6 bases, with 17 bases sitting between them.

The table lists this clone with a few counts. V usage is TRBV5-1 and J usage is TRBJ2-7; 8 nucleotides match TRBD2. Losses at the gene ends were 4 bases for V and 0 bases for J; bases not matched to a gene: 9. Germline lookup yields CDR1 SGHRS and CDR2 YFSETQ. CDR3 size: 16 residues. CDR3 loop: CASSPGAGGSSYEQYF. The CDR3, as DNA: TGCGCCAGCAGCCCTGGGGCGGGGGGAAGCTCCTACGAGCAGTACTTC.

CDR3: CASRTPWSNTGELFF. Here the CDR3 DNA reads TGTGCCAGCCGTACTCCGTGGTCCAACACCGGGGAGCTGTTTTTT. V gene TRBV19 combines with J gene TRBJ2-2; D call uncertain. The CDR3 runs 15 residues. The ends were cut back, 9 bases at V and 2 bases at J, with 16 bases in the middle. CDR1 LNHDA and CDR2 SQIVND come from the germline V gene (reference sequence).

This clone was detected a few times. V and J are TRBV13 and TRBJ2-5; TRBD1 aligns across 7 bases. CDR3 size: 14 residues. With 4 bases clipped from V and 2 bases from J, the junction kept 4 bases outside the gene matches. Germline V gene lookup returns CDR1 PRHDT and CDR2 FYEKMQ (reference sequence). The DNA of the CDR3 is TGTGCCAGCAGCTCCCACAGGGGACAAGAGACCCAGTACTTC. Its protein is CASSSHRGQETQYF.

J is TRBJ1-3 and V is TRBV15; 8 nucleotides match TRBD1. Trimming at V came to 3 bases and at J to 0 bases, leaving 4 bases not matched to a gene. The CDR3 length is 16 residues. Germline CDR1 and CDR2: LNHNV and YYDKDF (reference sequence). The CDR3 loop reads CATSSRTGGSGNTIYF. CDR3 coding DNA: TGTGCCACCAGCAGCCGTACAGGGGGCTCTGGAAACACCATATATTTT.